Reported below is one T cell receptor (beta chain). The entry originates in a study of blood T cell repertoires in COVID-19. V was pared by 0 bases and J by 3 bases, with 4 bases between. This CDR3 spans 13 amino acids. CDR1 and CDR2 (germline): SGDLS, YYNGEE. Authors' analysis steps: Quantification of nucleated cells was approximated via reference gene primer amplification. TCRdb's table, derived via immunoSEQ multiplex PCR, lists solely in-frame clones and lacks some. V and J calls and clone size come straight from that table; D and trimming were deduced from the DNA. The sample shows hundreds of thousands of clones, around 84% of them seen only once.

The clonotype comes from a woman aged 40 to 55 who had recovered from COVID-19. Sequenced: PBMCs or T cells enriched from blood (not recorded which). The chain joins TRBV9 to TRBJ1-3; D remains unclear. The DNA of the CDR3 is TGTGCCAGCAGCGTAGTAGTTGGAAACACCATATATTTT. Translation gives CASSVVVGNTIYF.